The subject of this entry is one TCR beta chain. Its antigen is unknown. Within one base of it there is no much larger clone, and no base qualities were kept. This specimen belongs to a study of blood T cells in healthy people across ages (dated by TCRdb to 2013 to 2016). For the study in its entirety: In model experiments, template switching captured roughly one uniquely barcoded TCR beta cDNA molecule for every two T cells. To avoid experimental bias, donors of different ages were randomly spread across the sequencing lanes. The study analyzed two additional independent replicas of 1 million unique cDNA reads from the same blood draw for two donors, one aged 18 to 29 and one aged 80 or older. Age-related changes in TCR beta repertoire diversity were measured in the study by deep sequencing normalized with unique cDNA molecular identifiers. The donors were divided into four age groups: young (average around 16 years), middle-aged (over 35), aged (about 56) and long-lived (about 90).

The method behind the library was 5' RACE. Sequenced on an Illumina HiSeq 2500. The second PCR ran for about 7 to 11 cycles and used a J-beta primer mix along with a sample-barcoded 5' primer. Each TCR beta cDNA molecule received a unique molecular identifier from a template-switch 5' adaptor carrying 12 random nucleotides. Each sample yielded at least 3 million CDR3-containing paired-end reads. First-strand cDNA synthesis was performed from all RNA using the Mint cDNA synthesis kit, with priming by a TRBC-specific oligonucleotide. All cDNA was treated with uracil-DNA glycosylase and then went through a first 18-cycle PCR with the universal primers M1SS and BC2_uni_R. The paper's processing steps were these. Normalization of each sample was performed by random selection of 1 million high-quality reads, each carrying a distinct molecular identifier. Instead of being binned into consensus sequences, reads with shared molecular identifiers were discarded. MiTCR, run with a Q25 quality threshold and the strictest error-elimination algorithm, handled CDR3 identification, clonotype clustering and error correction. A nonparametric unseen species model using Euler transformation provided a lower-bound estimate of total TCR beta diversity. TCRdb itself trimmed the public reads at Q25 with fastp, ran MiXCR and retained productive beta chains. Records with the same CDR3 protein are collapsed into one entry carrying the most frequent genes and DNA. Here the V and J calls rest on TCRdb's processing, not on the authors' analysis. The sample profile shows 650,000 to 1,000,000 distinct CDR3 sequences; 35% to 40% of them were found once. Of the sample, 10% to 15% is held by the ten largest clones.

The paper's findings and limits, for the study overall: Because the CMV infection status of the donors was unknown, age-related changes in expanded clonotypes may potentially have been confounded. Compared with the aged group, more naive CD4+ T cells, fewer expanded clones and increased TCR diversity were shown by the long-lived group, suggesting age selection. Total diversity estimates from one million sequenced T cells were considered lower bounds and underestimates. As age increased, observed TCR beta diversity per million T cells dropped in a roughly linear way, and a significant reduction was already evident by age 40. Since profiling was done on bulk unsorted PBMCs, naive and antigen-experienced compartments could not be conclusively compared. Observed TCR beta diversity correlated strongly with the percentage of naive T cells measured by flow cytometry.

The approximately 39 donors, aged about 6 to 100 years, were systemically healthy Caucasian individuals from Russia. Each donor gave about 9.8 milliliters of peripheral blood, drawn into EDTA-treated Vacutainer tubes. Ficoll-Paque density-gradient centrifugation was used to isolate PBMCs, with at least 6.5 million obtained per sample. Trizol reagent was used to extract total RNA from PBMCs, with at least 5.5 micrograms per sample. The percentages of naive CD45RAhigh/CD27high T cells were determined by flow cytometry on a PBMC aliquot from every donor. From the cysteine through the phenylalanine, the CDR3 covers 16 amino acids. Only CDR3 DNA remains: 48 bases, in frame from the first base. Unmatched junction bases come to 5, with V trimmed by 0 bases and J by 0 bases. In the germline V gene, CDR1 corresponds to LGHNA and CDR2 to YSLEER.

This clonotype was sampled from a man between 18 and 35 years old in good health. The sequencing input was blood. The chain employs TRBV4-3 and TRBJ2-7; TRBD1 matches 7 bases in the middle. For the CDR3, the sequence is CASSQDPTGSSYEQYF. Read as DNA, the sequence is TGCGCCAGCAGCCAAGACCCGACAGGGAGCTCCTACGAGCAGTACTTC.